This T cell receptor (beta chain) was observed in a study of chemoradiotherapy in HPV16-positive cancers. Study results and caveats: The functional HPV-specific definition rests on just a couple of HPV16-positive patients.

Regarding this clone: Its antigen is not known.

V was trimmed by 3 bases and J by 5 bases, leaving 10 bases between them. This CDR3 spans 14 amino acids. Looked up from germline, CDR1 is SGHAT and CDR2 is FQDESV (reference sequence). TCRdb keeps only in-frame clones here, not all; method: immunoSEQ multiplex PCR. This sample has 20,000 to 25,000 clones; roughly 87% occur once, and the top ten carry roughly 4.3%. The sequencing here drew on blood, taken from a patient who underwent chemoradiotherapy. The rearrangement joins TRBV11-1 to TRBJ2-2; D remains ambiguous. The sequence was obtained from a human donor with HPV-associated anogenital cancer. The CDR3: CASSLAGLTGELFF. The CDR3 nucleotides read TGTGCCAGCAGCTTGGCAGGCCTTACCGGGGAGCTGTTTTTT.